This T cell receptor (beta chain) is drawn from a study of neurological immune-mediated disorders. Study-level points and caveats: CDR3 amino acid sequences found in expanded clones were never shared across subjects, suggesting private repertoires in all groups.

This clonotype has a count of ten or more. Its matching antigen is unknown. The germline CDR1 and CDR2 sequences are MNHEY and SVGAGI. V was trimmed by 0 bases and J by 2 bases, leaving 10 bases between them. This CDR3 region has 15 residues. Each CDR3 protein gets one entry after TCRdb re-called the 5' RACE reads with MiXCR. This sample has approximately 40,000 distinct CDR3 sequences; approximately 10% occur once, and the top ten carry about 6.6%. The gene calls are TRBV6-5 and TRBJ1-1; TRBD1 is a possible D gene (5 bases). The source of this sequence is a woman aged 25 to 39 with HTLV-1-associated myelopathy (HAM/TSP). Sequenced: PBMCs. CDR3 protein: CASSYSVQGNTEAFF. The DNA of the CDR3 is TGTGCCAGCAGTTACTCGGTGCAGGGTAACACTGAAGCTTTCTTT.